This T cell receptor (beta chain) was captured in a study of cytomegalovirus exposure and HLA in healthy donors. The CDR3 has 14 residues. Germline V gene sequence: CDR1 SGHTA, CDR2 FQGTGA. V was clipped by 2 bases and J by 7 bases; unmatched bases: 5. Donors counted as nominally healthy when sampled, yet unrecorded immune exposures were likely. This clone was seen once. With 60 Vbeta and 13 Jbeta primers, the PCR was carried out. Under the authors' procedure: Unique TCR beta chains numbered 80 million to 95 million in a later analysis, with around 10 million shared. Libraries were prepared by immunoSEQ multiplex PCR; TCRdb keeps only in-frame clonotypes and omits some of them. For V, J and clone size, that table is used; D and trimming come from the DNA. The sample includes some 170,000 clones, around four fifths of them seen just once.

The chain links TRBV7-3 to TRBJ1-2, with 9 bases matching TRBD1. The clonotype was recovered from a woman aged 45-65 years in good health and CMV-seronegative. The sequenced material came from PBMCs. The CDR3, as DNA: TGTGCCAGCAGCTTAGCTCCGGACAGGGGTGGCTACACCTTC. As protein: CASSLAPDRGGYTF.